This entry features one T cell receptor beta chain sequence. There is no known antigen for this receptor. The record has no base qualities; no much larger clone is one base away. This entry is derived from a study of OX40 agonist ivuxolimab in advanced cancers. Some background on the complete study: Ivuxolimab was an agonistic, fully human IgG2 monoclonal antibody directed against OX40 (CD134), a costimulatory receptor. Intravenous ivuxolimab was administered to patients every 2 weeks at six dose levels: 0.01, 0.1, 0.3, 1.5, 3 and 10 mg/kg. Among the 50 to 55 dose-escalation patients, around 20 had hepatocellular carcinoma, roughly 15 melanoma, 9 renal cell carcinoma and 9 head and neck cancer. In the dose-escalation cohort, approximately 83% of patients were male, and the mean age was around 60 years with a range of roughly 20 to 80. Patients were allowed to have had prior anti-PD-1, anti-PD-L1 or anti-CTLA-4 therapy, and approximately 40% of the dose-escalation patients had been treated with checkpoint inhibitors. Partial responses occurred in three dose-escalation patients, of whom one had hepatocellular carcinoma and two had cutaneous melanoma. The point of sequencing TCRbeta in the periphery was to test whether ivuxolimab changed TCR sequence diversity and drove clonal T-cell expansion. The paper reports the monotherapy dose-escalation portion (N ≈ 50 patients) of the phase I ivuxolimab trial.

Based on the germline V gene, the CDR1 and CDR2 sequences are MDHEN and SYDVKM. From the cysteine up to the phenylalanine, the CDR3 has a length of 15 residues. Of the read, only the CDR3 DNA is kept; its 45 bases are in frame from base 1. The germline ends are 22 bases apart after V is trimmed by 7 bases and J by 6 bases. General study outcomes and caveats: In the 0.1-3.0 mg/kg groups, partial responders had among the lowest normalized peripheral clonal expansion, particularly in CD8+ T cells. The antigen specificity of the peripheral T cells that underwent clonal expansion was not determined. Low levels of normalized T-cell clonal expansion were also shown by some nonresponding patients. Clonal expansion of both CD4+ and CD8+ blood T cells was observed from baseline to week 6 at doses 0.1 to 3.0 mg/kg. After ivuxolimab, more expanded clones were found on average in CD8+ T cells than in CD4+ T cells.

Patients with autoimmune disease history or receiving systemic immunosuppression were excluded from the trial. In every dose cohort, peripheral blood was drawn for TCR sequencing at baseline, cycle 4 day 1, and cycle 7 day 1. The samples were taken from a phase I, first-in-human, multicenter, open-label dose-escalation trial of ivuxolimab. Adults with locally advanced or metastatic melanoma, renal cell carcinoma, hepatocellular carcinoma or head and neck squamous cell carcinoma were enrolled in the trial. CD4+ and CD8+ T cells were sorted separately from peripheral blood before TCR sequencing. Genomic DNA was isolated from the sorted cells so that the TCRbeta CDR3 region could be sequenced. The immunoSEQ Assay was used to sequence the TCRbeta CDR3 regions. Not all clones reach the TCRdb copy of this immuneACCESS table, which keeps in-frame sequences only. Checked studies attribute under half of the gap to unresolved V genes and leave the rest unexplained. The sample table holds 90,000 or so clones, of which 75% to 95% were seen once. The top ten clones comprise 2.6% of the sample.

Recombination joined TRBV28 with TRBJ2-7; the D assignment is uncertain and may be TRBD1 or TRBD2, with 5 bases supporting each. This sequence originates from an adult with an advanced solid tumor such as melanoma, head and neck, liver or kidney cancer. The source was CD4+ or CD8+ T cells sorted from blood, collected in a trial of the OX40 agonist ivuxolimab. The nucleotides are TGTGCCAGCACCTCCCAACTGGGGGTACGGGTCGAGCAGTACTTC. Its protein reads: CASTSQLGVRVEQYF.